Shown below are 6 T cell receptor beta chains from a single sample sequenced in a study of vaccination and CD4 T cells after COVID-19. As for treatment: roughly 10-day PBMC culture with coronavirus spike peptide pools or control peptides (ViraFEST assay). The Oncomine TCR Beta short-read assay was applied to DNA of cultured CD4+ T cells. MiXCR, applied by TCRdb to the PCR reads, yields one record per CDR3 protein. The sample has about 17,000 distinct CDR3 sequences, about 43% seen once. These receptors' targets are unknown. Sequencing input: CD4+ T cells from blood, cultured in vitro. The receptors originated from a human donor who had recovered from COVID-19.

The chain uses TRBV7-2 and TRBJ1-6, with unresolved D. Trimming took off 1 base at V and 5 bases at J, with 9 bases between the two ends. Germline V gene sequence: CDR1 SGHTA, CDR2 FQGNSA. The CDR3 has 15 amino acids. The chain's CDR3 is CASSLGQADNSPLHF. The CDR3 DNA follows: TGTGCCAGCAGCTTAGGGCAGGCAGATAATTCACCCCTCCACTTT.

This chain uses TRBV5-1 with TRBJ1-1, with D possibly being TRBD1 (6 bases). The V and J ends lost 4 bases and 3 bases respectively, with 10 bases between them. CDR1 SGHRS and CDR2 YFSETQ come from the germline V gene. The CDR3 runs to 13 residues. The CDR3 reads CASSKGGYTEAFF. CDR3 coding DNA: TGCGCCAGCAGCAAAGGGGGTTACACTGAAGCTTTCTTT.

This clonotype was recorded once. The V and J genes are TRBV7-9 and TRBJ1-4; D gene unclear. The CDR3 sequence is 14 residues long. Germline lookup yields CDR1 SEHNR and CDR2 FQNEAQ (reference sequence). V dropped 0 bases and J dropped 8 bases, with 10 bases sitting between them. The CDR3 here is CASSLARLGEKLFF. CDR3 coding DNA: TGTGCCAGCAGCTTAGCCCGACTTGGGGAAAAACTGTTTTTT.

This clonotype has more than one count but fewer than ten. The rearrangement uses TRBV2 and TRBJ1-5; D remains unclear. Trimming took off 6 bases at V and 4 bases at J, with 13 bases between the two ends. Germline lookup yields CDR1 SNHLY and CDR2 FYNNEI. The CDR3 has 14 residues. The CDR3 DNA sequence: TGTGCCAGCAGCGGGCAGGCTGTAAATCAGCCCCAGCATTTT. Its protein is CASSGQAVNQPQHF. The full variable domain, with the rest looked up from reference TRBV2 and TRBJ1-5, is EPEVTQTPSHQVTQMGQEVILRCVPISNHLYFYWYRQILGQKVEFLVSFYNNEISEKSEIFDDQFSVERPDGSNFTLKIRSTKLEDSAMYFCASSGQAVNQPQHFGDGTRLSIL.

For the CDR3, the DNA is TGCAGTGCTAGACTCCAGCGGGAGGGCCGCTACAATGAGCAGTTCTTC. Amino acid sequence: CSARLQREGRYNEQFF. V and J are TRBV20-1 and TRBJ2-1, with 10 bases identical to TRBD2. This CDR3 has 16 residues. J lost 3 bases, V lost 2 bases, and 7 bases had no gene match. Germline CDR1 reads DFQATT; CDR2 reads SNEGSKA (reference sequence).

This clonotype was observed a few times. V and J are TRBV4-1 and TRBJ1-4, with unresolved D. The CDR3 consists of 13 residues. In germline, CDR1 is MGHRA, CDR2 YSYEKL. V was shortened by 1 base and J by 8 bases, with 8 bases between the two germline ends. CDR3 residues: CASSQVVGEKLFF. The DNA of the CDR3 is TGCGCCAGCAGCCAAGTGGTAGGGGAAAAACTGTTTTTT.